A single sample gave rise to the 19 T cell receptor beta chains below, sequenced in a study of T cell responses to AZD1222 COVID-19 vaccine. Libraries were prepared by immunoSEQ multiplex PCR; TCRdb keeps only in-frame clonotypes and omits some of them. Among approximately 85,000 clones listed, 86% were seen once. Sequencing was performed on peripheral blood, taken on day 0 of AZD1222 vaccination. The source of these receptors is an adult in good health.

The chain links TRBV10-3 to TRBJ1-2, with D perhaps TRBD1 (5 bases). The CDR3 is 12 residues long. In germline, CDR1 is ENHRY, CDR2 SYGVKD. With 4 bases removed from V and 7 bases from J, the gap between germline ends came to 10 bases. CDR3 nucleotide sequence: TGTGCCATCAGTGGTCAGGGAAGTGGCTACACCTTC. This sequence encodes CAISGQGSGYTF.

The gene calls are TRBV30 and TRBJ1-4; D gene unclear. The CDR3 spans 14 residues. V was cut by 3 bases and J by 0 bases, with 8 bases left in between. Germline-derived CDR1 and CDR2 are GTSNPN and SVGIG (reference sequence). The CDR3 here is CAWSHGSTNEKLFF. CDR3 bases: TGTGCCTGGAGCCACGGTTCAACTAATGAAAAACTGTTTTTT.

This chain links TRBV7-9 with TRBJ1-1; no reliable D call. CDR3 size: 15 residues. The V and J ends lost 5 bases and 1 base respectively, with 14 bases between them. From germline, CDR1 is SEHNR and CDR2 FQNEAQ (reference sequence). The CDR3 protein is CASSQAPGWNTEAFF. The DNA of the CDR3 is TGTGCCAGCAGCCAGGCCCCGGGATGGAACACTGAAGCTTTCTTT.

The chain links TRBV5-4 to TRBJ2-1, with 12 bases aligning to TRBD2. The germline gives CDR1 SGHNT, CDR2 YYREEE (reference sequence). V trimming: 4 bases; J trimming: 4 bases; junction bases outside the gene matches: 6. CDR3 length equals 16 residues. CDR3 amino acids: CASSPGLAGSYNEQFF. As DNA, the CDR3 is TGTGCCAGCAGCCCAGGACTAGCGGGATCTTACAATGAGCAGTTCTTC. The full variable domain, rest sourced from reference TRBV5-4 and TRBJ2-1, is ETGVTQSPTHLIKTRGQQVTLRCSSQSGHNTVSWYQQALGQGPQFIFQYYREEENGRGNFPPRFSGLQFPNYSSELNVNALELDDSALYLCASSPGLAGSYNEQFFGPGTRLTVL.

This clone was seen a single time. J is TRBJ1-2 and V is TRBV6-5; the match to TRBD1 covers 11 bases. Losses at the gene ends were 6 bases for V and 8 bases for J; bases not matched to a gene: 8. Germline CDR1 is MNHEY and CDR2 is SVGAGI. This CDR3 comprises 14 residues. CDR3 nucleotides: TGTGCCAGCAGGGACAGGGGGCAGCCCCAAGGCTACACCTTC. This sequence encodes CASRDRGQPQGYTF.

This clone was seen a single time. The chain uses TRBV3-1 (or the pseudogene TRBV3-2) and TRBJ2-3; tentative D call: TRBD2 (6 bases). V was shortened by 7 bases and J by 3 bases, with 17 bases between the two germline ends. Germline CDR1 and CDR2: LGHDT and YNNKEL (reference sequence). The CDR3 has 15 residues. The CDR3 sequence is CASTWGYGGTDTQYF. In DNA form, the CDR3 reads TGTGCCAGCACCTGGGGGTACGGGGGAACAGATACGCAGTATTTT.

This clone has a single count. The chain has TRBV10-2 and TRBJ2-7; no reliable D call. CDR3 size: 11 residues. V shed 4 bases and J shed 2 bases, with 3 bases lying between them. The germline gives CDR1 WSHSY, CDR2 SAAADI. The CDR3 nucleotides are TGCGCCAGCAGTGGACCCTACGAGCAGTACTTC. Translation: CASSGPYEQYF.

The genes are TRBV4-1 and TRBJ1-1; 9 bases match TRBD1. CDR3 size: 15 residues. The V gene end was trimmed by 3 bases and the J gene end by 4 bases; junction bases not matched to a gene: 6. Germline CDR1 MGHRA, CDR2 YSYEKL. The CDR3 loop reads CASSQPTGGSTEAFF. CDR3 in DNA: TGCGCCAGCAGCCAGCCAACAGGGGGCTCCACTGAAGCTTTCTTT.

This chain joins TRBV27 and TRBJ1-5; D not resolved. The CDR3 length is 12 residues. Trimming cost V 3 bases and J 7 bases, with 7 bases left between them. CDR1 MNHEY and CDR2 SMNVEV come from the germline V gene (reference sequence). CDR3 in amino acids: CASSFMGQPQHF. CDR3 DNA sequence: TGTGCCAGCAGTTTCATGGGGCAGCCCCAGCATTTT.

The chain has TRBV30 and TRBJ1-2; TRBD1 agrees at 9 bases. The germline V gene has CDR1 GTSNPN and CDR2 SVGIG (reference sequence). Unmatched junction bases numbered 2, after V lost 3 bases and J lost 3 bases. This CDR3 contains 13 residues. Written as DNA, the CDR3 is TGTGCCTGGAGCGGGGACAGGGACTATGGCTACACCTTC. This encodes CAWSGDRDYGYTF. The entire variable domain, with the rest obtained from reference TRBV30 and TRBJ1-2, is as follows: SQTIHQWPATLVQPVGSPLSLECTVEGTSNPNLYWYRQAAGRGLQLLFYSVGIGQISSEVPQNLSASRPQDRQFILSSKKLLLSDSGFYLCAWSGDRDYGYTFGSGTRLTVV.

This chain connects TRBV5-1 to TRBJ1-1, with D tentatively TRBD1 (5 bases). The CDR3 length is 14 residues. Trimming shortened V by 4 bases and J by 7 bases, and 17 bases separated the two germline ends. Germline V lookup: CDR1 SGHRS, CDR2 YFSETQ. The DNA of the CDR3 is TGCGCCAGCAGCGGAGTTCCTGGGGGAGATGAAGCTTTCTTT. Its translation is CASSGVPGGDEAFF.

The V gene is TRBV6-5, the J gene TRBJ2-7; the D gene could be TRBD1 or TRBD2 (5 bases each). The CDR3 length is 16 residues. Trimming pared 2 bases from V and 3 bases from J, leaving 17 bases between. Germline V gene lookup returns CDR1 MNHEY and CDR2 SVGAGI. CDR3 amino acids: CASSYRQYSGHYEQYF. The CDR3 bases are TGTGCCAGCAGTTACCGGCAGTATTCGGGGCACTACGAGCAGTACTTC.

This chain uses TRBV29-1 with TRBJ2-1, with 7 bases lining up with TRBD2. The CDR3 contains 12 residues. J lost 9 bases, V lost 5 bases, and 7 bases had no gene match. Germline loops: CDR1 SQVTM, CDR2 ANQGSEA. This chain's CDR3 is CSVNFGGGEQFF. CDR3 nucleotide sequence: TGCAGCGTTAATTTTGGGGGGGGTGAGCAGTTCTTC.

The CDR3 protein is CASSYSRGGNNYGYTF. CDR3 DNA sequence: TGTGCCAGCAGTTATTCCAGGGGCGGAAATAACTATGGCTACACCTTC. This sequence joins TRBV28 and TRBJ1-2, with D possibly TRBD1 on 6 matching bases. Trimming stripped 4 bases from V and 1 base from J, with 16 bases between. Per the germline V gene, CDR1 is MDHEN and CDR2 is SYDVKM. The CDR3 sequence is 16 residues long.

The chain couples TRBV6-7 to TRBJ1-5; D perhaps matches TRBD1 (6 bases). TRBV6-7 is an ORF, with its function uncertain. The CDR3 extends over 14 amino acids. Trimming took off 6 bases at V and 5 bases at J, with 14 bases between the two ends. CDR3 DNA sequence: TGTGCCAGCAGCACAGGGAAGGGACATCAGCCCCAGCATTTT. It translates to CASSTGKGHQPQHF.

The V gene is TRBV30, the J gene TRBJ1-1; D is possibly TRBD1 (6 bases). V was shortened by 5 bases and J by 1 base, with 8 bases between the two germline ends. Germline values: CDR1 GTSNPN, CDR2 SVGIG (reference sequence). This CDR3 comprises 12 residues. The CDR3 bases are TGTGCCTGGGGACAGCCGAACACTGAAGCTTTCTTT. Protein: CAWGQPNTEAFF.

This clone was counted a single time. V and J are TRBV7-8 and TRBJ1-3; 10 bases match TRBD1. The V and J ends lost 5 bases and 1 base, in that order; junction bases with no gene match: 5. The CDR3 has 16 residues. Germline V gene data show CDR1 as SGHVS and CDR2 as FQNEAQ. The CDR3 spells CASSGRQGASGNTIYF. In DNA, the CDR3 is TGTGCCAGCAGCGGGCGACAGGGGGCATCTGGAAACACCATATATTTT.

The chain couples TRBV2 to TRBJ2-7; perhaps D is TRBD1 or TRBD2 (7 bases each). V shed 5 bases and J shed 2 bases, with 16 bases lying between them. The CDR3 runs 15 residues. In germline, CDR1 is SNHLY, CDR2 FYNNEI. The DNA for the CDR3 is TGTGCCAGCAGTTACCGGGACAGCGGGACCTACGAGCAGTACTTC. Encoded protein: CASSYRDSGTYEQYF.

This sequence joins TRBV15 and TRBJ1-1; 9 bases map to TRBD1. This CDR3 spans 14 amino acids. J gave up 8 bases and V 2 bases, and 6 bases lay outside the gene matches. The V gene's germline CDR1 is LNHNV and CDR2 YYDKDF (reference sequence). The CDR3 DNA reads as TGTGCCACCAGCAGATCCCCCGACAGGGGGGAAGCTTTCTTT. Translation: CATSRSPDRGEAFF.